This T cell receptor (beta chain) was sequenced in a study of blood T cells in healthy people across ages. Study results and limitations: Roughly linear age-related decline in beta diversity appeared, significant by age around 42. Naive CD4+ cell counts and diversity both ran higher in long-lived than in aged donors.

The second PCR ran roughly 7 to 12 cycles with a sample-barcoded 5' primer and J-beta primers. TCRdb processed the 5' RACE reads anew with MiXCR; each CDR3 protein has one entry. Counted here are approximately 820,000 distinct CDR3 sequences, roughly 44% occurring once; the ten biggest clones make up under 20%. This CDR3 spans 17 amino acids. Germline lookup yields CDR1 MDHEN and CDR2 SYDVKM. V was shortened by 1 base and J by 5 bases, with 18 bases between the two germline ends. On this clonotype itself: What it binds is unknown.

The chain joins TRBV28 to TRBJ2-1; D possibly corresponds to TRBD1 (5 bases). Sequencing was carried out using blood. The receptor's source is a man aged 55 to 70 in good health. This CDR3 is CASSLLVRQPTDNEQFF. CDR3 DNA sequence: TGTGCCAGCAGTTTATTGGTACGACAGCCGACGGACAATGAGCAGTTCTTC.